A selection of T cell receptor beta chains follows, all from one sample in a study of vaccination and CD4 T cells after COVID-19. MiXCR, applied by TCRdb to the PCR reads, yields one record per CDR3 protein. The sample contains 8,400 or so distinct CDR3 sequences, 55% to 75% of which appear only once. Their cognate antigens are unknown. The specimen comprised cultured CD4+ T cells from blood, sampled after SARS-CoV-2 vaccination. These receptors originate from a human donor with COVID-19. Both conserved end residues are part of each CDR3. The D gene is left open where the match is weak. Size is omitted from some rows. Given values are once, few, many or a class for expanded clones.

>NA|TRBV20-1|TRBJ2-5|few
CSARDPTQGQETQYF
TGCAGTGCTAGAGATCCCACGCAGGGTCAAGAGACCCAGTACTTC
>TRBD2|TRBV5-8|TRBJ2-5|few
CASSLGLAGGGYETQYF
TGTGCCAGCAGCTTGGGACTAGCGGGGGGCGGATACGAGACCCAGTACTTC
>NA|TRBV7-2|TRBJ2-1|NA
CASSPAYRSLVEQFF
TGTGCCAGCAGCCCGGCCTACCGCTCCTTAGTCGAGCAGTTCTTC
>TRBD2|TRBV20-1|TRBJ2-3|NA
CSARVLAGGPTDTQYF
TGCAGTGCTAGAGTGTTAGCGGGGGGGCCCACAGATACGCAGTATTTT
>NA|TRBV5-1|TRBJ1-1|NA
CASSSALQGHTEAFF
TGCGCCAGCAGCTCTGCCCTGCAGGGGCACACTGAAGCTTTCTTT
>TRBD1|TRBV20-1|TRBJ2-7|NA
CSAVRTGIHEQYF
TGCAGTGCCGTCCGGACAGGGATACACGAGCAGTACTTC
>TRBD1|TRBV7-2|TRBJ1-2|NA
CASRGGQTGEHGYTF
TGTGCCAGCAGGGGGGGTCAGACAGGGGAACACGGCTACACCTTC
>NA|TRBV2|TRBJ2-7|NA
CASTAGSYEQYF
TGTGCCAGCACTGCCGGTTCCTACGAGCAGTACTTC
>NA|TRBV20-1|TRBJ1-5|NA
CSARAEGAGLRGSNQPQHF
TGCAGTGCTAGAGCGGAGGGCGCGGGGCTCCGAGGGAGCAATCAGCCCCAGCATTTT
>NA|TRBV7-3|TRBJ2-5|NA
CASSLTGEETQYF
TGTGCCAGCAGCTTAACAGGGGAAGAGACCCAGTACTTC
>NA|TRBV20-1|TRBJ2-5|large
CSATVGAGNQETQYF
TGCAGTGCTACCGTCGGGGCGGGGAACCAAGAGACCCAGTACTTC
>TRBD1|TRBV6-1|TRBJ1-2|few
CASREPGTGDYGYTF
TGTGCCAGCAGGGAACCCGGGACAGGGGATTATGGCTACACCTTC
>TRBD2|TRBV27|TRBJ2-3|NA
CASSLAVSTDTQYF
TGTGCCAGCAGTCTAGCGGTGAGCACAGATACGCAGTATTTT
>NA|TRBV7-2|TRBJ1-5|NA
CASGHGGGNQPQHF
TGTGCCAGCGGGCACGGGGGCGGCAATCAGCCCCAGCATTTT
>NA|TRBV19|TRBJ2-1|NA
CASSNGRQFF
TGTGCCAGTAGTAACGGACGGCAGTTCTTC
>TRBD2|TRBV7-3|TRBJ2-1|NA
CASSLRGDSYNEQFF
TGTGCCAGCAGCTTGCGGGGGGACTCCTACAATGAGCAGTTCTTC
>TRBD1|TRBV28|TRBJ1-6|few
CASSYNRGRNSPLHF
TGTGCCAGCAGCTACAACAGGGGGCGAAATTCACCCCTCCACTTT
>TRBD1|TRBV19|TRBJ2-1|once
CASSSGDRVGDEQFF
TGTGCCAGTAGCTCGGGCGACAGGGTGGGCGATGAGCAGTTCTTC
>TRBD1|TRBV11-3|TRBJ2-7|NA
CASSFSGTGVHEQYF
TGTGCCAGCAGCTTCAGCGGGACAGGGGTCCACGAGCAGTACTTC
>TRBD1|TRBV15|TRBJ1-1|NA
CATSRPGTGEAFF
TGTGCCACCAGCAGACCCGGGACAGGTGAAGCTTTCTTT
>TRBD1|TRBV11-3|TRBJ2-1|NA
CASSLLVQGANEQFF
TGTGCCAGCAGCCTACTTGTCCAGGGGGCTAATGAGCAGTTCTTC
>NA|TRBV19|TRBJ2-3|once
CASSIGGATSTDTQYF
TGTGCCAGTAGTATTGGAGGGGCCACTAGCACAGATACGCAGTATTTT
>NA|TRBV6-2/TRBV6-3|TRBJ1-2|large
CASVRDTRINYGYTF
TGTGCCAGTGTCCGTGACACACGAATTAACTATGGCTACACCTTC
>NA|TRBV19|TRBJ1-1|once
CASSISVNTEAFF
TGTGCCAGTAGTATCAGTGTGAACACTGAAGCTTTCTTT
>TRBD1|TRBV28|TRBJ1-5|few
CASWPGTGGPSQPQHF
TGTGCCAGCTGGCCCGGGACAGGGGGACCCAGTCAGCCCCAGCATTTT